The text below deals with one T cell receptor beta chain. This sample was included in a study of blood T cell repertoires in COVID-19. Clones were sequenced by immunoSEQ multiplex PCR, and TCRdb holds only the in-frame ones, with some missing. The sample lists about 14,000 clones, roughly 87% seen once, with 17% in the top ten. The CDR3 consists of 16 residues. Germline assignment: CDR1 SGHVS and CDR2 FNYEAQ. The V end lost 5 bases, the J end lost 2 bases, and 18 bases lay between the germline ends. The receptor comes from a human donor with active COVID-19. The donor label of this sample is uncertain. The rearrangement uses TRBV7-6 and TRBJ2-5; D is perhaps TRBD2 (6 bases). Sequencing used peripheral blood. This CDR3 reads CASSPGDSRWQETQYF. As DNA, the CDR3 is TGTGCCAGCAGCCCCGGGGACTCCCGGTGGCAAGAGACCCAGTACTTC.